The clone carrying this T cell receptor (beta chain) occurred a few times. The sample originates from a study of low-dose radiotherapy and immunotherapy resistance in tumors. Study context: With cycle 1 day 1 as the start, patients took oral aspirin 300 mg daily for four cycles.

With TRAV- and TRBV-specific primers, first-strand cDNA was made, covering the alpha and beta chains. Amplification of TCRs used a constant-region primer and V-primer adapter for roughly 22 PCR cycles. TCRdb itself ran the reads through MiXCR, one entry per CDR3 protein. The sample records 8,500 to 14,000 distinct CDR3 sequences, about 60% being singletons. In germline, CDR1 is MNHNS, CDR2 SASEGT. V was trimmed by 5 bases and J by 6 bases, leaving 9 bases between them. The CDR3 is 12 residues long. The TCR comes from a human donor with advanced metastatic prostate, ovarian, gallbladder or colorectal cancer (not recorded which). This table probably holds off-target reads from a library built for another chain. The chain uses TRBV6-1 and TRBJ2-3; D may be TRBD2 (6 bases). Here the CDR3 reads CASSSSADTQYF. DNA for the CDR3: TGTGCCAGCAGTTCTAGCGCCGATACGCAGTATTTT.